This T cell receptor (beta chain) was retrieved from a study of blood T cell repertoires in COVID-19. Study information: Nucleic acid was either cDNA or gDNA, and it came from T cells, B-cell-depleted T cells, or PBMCs.

Original processing notes: Cell counts per sample came from amplifying reference gene primers. The repertoire was sequenced with immunoSEQ multiplex PCR; TCRdb's copy has only in-frame clones and lacks some. The V and J calls and clone size come from that table; D and trimming were worked out from the DNA. The sample has some 73,000 clones; roughly 90% are singletons. Germline-derived CDR1 and CDR2 are SGHRS and YFSETQ. V lost 4 bases and J lost 2; bases outside the gene matches: 8. The CDR3 covers 17 residues. Sequencing input: peripheral blood. This TCR was sampled from a human donor in a cohort sampled during active COVID-19. The chain couples TRBV5-1 to TRBJ2-3; TRBD2 aligns across 12 bases. The CDR3 reads CASSRQASGGVTDTQYF. The CDR3, as DNA: TGCGCCAGCAGCCGCCAGGCTAGCGGGGGGGTCACAGATACGCAGTATTTT.